This T cell receptor (beta chain) is from a study of early T cells in non-severe SARS-CoV-2 infection. This clonotype was seen ten or more times. Its antigen is unknown. The CDR3 runs to 15 residues. Deletions cut 7 bases from V and 5 bases from J, with 19 bases between. The study's findings and limits: In VDJdb matching, anti-spike CD8 responses were favored while private and CD4 specificities went missing.

Unique molecular identifiers (one per individual cDNA molecule) were attached. TCRdb processed the 5' RACE reads anew with MiXCR; each CDR3 protein has one entry. Of around 58,000 distinct CDR3 sequences listed, roughly an eighth are singletons. This receptor was identified in an adult who was a healthcare worker with PCR-confirmed SARS-CoV-2 infection or an uninfected control (not recorded which). The chain uses TRBV12-3 or TRBV12-4 and TRBJ2-3; D may be TRBD1 or TRBD2 (7 bases each). Sequencing was done on a sample of whole blood. In DNA form, the CDR3 reads TGTGCCAGCATCAGGGGGGGTTCCCCTATAGATACGCAGTATTTT. Encoded protein: CASIRGGSPIDTQYF.